This T cell receptor beta chain was sequenced during a study of OX40 agonist ivuxolimab in advanced cancers. Study-wide results and caveats: Among the lowest levels of clonal expansion were found in partial responders at 0.1-3.0 mg/kg.

With regard to this clone: The antigen remains undetermined.

Profiling relied on immunoSEQ multiplex PCR, and the TCRdb table lists in-frame clones only, not all of them. This sample has around 40,000 clones, with over 75% found just once. The V gene lost 5 bases and the J gene lost 2 bases, with 13 bases spanning the gap. The CDR3 extends over 15 amino acids. CDR1 and CDR2 from the germline V gene are SGHTA and FQGNSA. Specimen: CD4+ or CD8+ T cells sorted from blood, collected in a trial of the OX40 agonist ivuxolimab. The source is an adult with an advanced solid tumor such as melanoma, head and neck, liver or kidney cancer. The chain has TRBV7-2 and TRBJ1-3; the D gene is possibly TRBD1 (6 bases). DNA for the CDR3: TGTGCCAGCAGCACGGAGGGGGGTCCTGGAAACACCATATATTTT. Translated: CASSTEGGPGNTIYF. The whole variable domain, remainder taken from reference TRBV7-2 and TRBJ1-3, is GAGVSQSPSNKVTEKGKDVELRCDPISGHTALYWYRQSLGQGLEFLIYFQGNSAPDKSGLPSDRFSAERTGGSVSTLTIQRTQQEDSAVYLCASSTEGGPGNTIYFGEGSWLTVV.